One and the same sample provided the 20 T cell receptor beta chains below, sequenced in a study of identical twins. Via MiXCR, TCRdb re-called the 5' RACE reads, giving one row per CDR3 protein. Here the sample spans roughly 1,500,000 distinct CDR3 sequences, around 33% being singletons. The sequencing input was cord blood. Receptors originate from a newborn girl in good health.

This clonotype showed up just a few times. This chain connects TRBV6-1 to TRBJ1-2; unclear D gene. Trimming removed 2 bases at V and 6 bases at J, with 16 bases between. This CDR3 comprises 15 residues. The germline gives CDR1 MNHNS, CDR2 SASEGT. The CDR3 DNA is TGTGCCAGCAGTGAACTCGGGAACGAGGGTAATGGCTACACCTTC. The encoded protein is CASSELGNEGNGYTF.

The chain carries TRBV6-6 and TRBJ2-7; 7 bases are shared with TRBD2. TRBJ2-4 explains the end of the DNA better; the J call may be wrong. CDR3 length: 14 amino acids. Germline CDR1 is MNHNY and CDR2 is SVGAGI (reference sequence). The CDR3 nucleotides read TGTGCCAGCAGCCCCCCGGGGGGTGTGAACATTCAGTACTTC. It yields the protein CASSPPGGVNIQYF.

This clonotype occurred a few times. The CDR3, as DNA: TGTGCCATCAGTGAGTCCAGGGGGCTCACTGAAGCTTTCTTT. This translates into CAISESRGLTEAFF. This rearrangement joins TRBV10-3 to TRBJ1-1, with TRBD1 matching 8 bases. The trim removed 0 bases at V and 4 bases at J, leaving 1 base unmatched. Germline-derived CDR1 and CDR2 are ENHRY and SYGVKD. This CDR3 spans 14 amino acids.

The chain recombines TRBV3-1 with TRBJ2-3, with 9 bases identical to TRBD2. The CDR3 runs 18 residues. Trimming removed 0 bases from V and 6 bases from J; junction bases left unmatched: 13. The germline gives CDR1 LGHDT, CDR2 YNNKEL (reference sequence). CDR3 protein: CASSQDRGGGAGIDTQYF. The CDR3 DNA reads TGTGCCAGCAGCCAAGATCGAGGCGGGGGGGCAGGCATTGATACGCAGTATTTT.

This clonotype was detected once. CDR3 nucleotides: TGCGCCAGCAGCCAAGGTAGACAGGGGCCCCTAGCCAAAAACATTCAGTACTTC. Translated, it gives CASSQGRQGPLAKNIQYF. The chain has TRBV4-1 and TRBJ2-5; 8 bases map to TRBD1. The better agreement between TRBJ2-4 and the DNA end casts doubt on the J call. CDR3 length equals 18 residues. From germline, CDR1 is MGHRA and CDR2 YSYEKL.

This clonotype was counted only a few times. This clone may be a read error of a much larger clone one base away. The chain is built from TRBV4-2 and TRBJ2-4; 12 bases are a match to TRBD2. The CDR3 has 15 amino acids. Germline CDR1 reads LGHNA; CDR2 reads YNFKEQ. This chain's CDR3 is CASSPSGGAKSIQYF. For the CDR3, the DNA is TGTGCCAGCAGCCCTAGCGGGGGGGCCAAAAGCATTCAGTACTTC.

The rearrangement joins TRBV28 to TRBJ1-1; 8 bases match TRBD1. The trim removed 5 bases at V and 8 bases at J, leaving 13 bases unmatched. The CDR3 contains 15 residues. Germline V lookup: CDR1 MDHEN, CDR2 SYDVKM. The chain's CDR3 is CASSPAGGHLVEAFF. Here the CDR3 DNA reads TGTGCCAGCAGTCCCGCAGGGGGCCACCTCGTGGAAGCTTTCTTT.

The rearrangement uses TRBV9 and TRBJ2-7, with D perhaps matching TRBD1 (5 bases). CDR3 length: 16 amino acids. Germline-derived CDR1 and CDR2 are SGDLS and YYNGEE. Trimming stripped 0 bases from V and 3 bases from J, with 16 bases between. This CDR3 is CASSVGEDSRRYEQYF. The CDR3 DNA sequence: TGTGCCAGCAGCGTAGGGGAAGACAGTCGCCGCTACGAGCAGTACTTC.

This clonotype was seen only a few times. This chain links TRBV6-1 with TRBJ1-6; TRBD1 is a possible D gene (6 bases). V gave up 2 bases and J gave up 9 bases, with 11 bases separating them. The CDR3 is made up of 14 amino acids. Germline CDR1 reads MNHNS; CDR2 reads SASEGT. The CDR3: CASSEWTAGSPLHF. The CDR3 region has the DNA TGTGCCAGCAGTGAATGGACAGCAGGTTCACCCCTCCACTTT.

This clonotype was seen a handful of times. The chain couples TRBV20-1 to TRBJ2-4; perhaps D is TRBD1 or TRBD2 (5 bases each). The CDR3 runs to 15 residues. CDR1 is DFQATT, CDR2 SNEGSKA, per germline (reference sequence). V was cut by 0 bases and J by 2 bases, with 11 bases left in between. The chain's CDR3 is CSARERGFPKNIQYF. CDR3 coding DNA: TGCAGTGCTAGAGAGAGGGGCTTCCCCAAAAACATTCAGTACTTC.

This sequence joins TRBV27 and TRBJ2-1, with 7 bases identical to TRBD2. The germline gives CDR1 MNHEY, CDR2 SMNVEV (reference sequence). The CDR3 runs to 17 residues. V lost 3 bases and J lost 13; bases outside the gene matches: 21. In DNA form, the CDR3 reads TGTGCCAGCAGTTTTGGATACGGGAGGAGATATCAAGAGACCCAGTTCTTC. Translating gives CASSFGYGRRYQETQFF.

J is TRBJ1-4 and V is TRBV10-3; a possible D gene is TRBD1 (6 bases). CDR3 length: 16 residues. V shed 2 bases and J shed 8 bases, with 18 bases lying between them. Germline V gene data show CDR1 as ENHRY and CDR2 as SYGVKD. The CDR3 DNA is TGTGCCATCAGTGAGGGCCAGGGGAGGTATAAAGAAAAACTGTTTTTT. This sequence encodes CAISEGQGRYKEKLFF.

The J gene is TRBJ2-5, the V gene TRBV19; D call uncertain. V lost 4 bases, J lost 11 bases, and 14 bases lay in between. The CDR3 contains 12 residues. CDR1 is LNHDA and CDR2 is SQIVND in the germline V gene (reference sequence). CDR3 coding DNA: TGTGCCAGTAGTAGCAAAAGAAATGAGCAGTACTTC. Amino acids: CASSSKRNEQYF.

There are a few counts of this clonotype. V and J are TRBV19 and TRBJ2-3, with 9 bases identical to TRBD2. Germline trimming cut 3 bases from V and 10 bases from J; bases unmatched to any gene: 2. The germline V gene has CDR1 LNHDA and CDR2 SQIVND (reference sequence). The CDR3 consists of 12 residues. CDR3 nucleotides: TGTGCCAGTAGTATTAGCGGGGGTGCGCAGTATTTT. Its translation: CASSISGGAQYF.

The genes are TRBV7-2 and TRBJ2-5; D call uncertain. The CDR3 sequence is 16 residues long. Trimming took 3 bases from V and 2 from J, leaving 16 bases between them. Germline V lookup: CDR1 SGHTA, CDR2 FQGNSA. CDR3 nucleotides: TGTGCCAGCAGCTTCAACATGGGAAGACCACAAGAGACCCAGTACTTC. Translating gives CASSFNMGRPQETQYF.

This clonotype was observed a handful of times. The chain carries TRBV20-1 and TRBJ2-1; 10 nucleotides agree with TRBD1. Unmatched junction bases numbered 9, after V lost 3 bases and J lost 7 bases. This CDR3 contains 15 residues. CDR1 and CDR2 (germline): DFQATT, SNEGSKA (reference sequence). This CDR3 reads CSARGTGVHTNEQFF. DNA for the CDR3: TGCAGTGCTAGGGGGACAGGGGTGCACACGAATGAGCAGTTCTTC.

The chain uses TRBV6-1 and TRBJ2-1; D gene ambiguous. The length of the CDR3 is 15 residues. Germline V gives CDR1 MNHNS, CDR2 SASEGT. V was trimmed by 5 bases and J by 8 bases, leaving 19 bases between them. CDR3 sequence: CASSRNRLRSDEQFF. Written as DNA, the CDR3 is TGTGCCAGCAGTCGGAACCGGCTCCGGTCCGATGAGCAGTTCTTC.

This rearrangement joins TRBV10-3 to TRBJ1-1; D not resolved. Germline V gene data show CDR1 as ENHRY and CDR2 as SYGVKD. V lost 3 bases to trimming and J lost 10 bases, with 9 bases between them. The CDR3 runs 11 residues. The CDR3 region is CAISDGLGAFF. CDR3 sequence (DNA): TGTGCCATCAGTGACGGGCTGGGAGCTTTCTTT.

This chain joins TRBV12-5 and TRBJ2-3; a weak D match, TRBD1 (6 bases). Per the germline V gene, CDR1 is LGHNT and CDR2 is FRNRAP. CDR3 length: 12 residues. V was pared by 1 base and J by 8 bases, with 7 bases between. The CDR3 is CASGLEQGTQYF. Written as DNA, the CDR3 is TGTGCTAGTGGTTTGGAACAGGGTACGCAGTATTTT.

The genes are TRBV7-9 and TRBJ1-1, with no clear D. Between the trimmed V and J ends, which lost 1 base and 11 bases, there was a span of 17 bases. Looked up from germline, CDR1 is SEHNR and CDR2 is FQNEAQ (reference sequence). CDR3 length: 14 residues. The CDR3 DNA reads TGTGCCAGCAGCTTAGTGGGTTACACGGATGTGGCTTTCTTT. Amino acid sequence: CASSLVGYTDVAFF. The whole variable domain, remainder taken from reference TRBV7-9 and TRBJ1-1, is DTGVSQNPRHKITKRGQNVTFRCDPISEHNRLYWYRQTLGQGPEFLTYFQNEAQLEKSRLLSDRFSAERPKGSFSTLEIQRTEQGDSAMYLCASSLVGYTDVAFFGQGTRLTVV.